These 14 T cell receptor beta chains share one sample of origin, sequenced in a study of patients and donors after allogeneic stem cell transplantation. TCRdb ran MiXCR on the RT-PCR reads and lists one entry per CDR3 protein. The sample has hundreds of thousands of distinct CDR3 sequences, around 16% seen once. Sequencing input: blood, either unsorted or a sorted T cell fraction (not recorded which). Source of these receptors: a human donor who was either an allogeneic HSCT recipient or a stem cell or donor lymphocyte infusion donor (not recorded which). It is not recorded whose cells these are; they may come from a transplant donor.

This clonotype was recorded many times. This chain joins TRBV9 and TRBJ2-7; 7 bases are shared with TRBD1. V was clipped by 3 bases and J by 0 bases; unmatched bases: 0. The germline gives CDR1 SGDLS, CDR2 YYNGEE. The CDR3 runs 13 residues. For the CDR3, the DNA is TGTGCCAGCAGCGCAGGGGGCTCCTACGAGCAGTACTTC. Translated: CASSAGGSYEQYF.

This chain joins TRBV7-2 and TRBJ1-4; D unclear. The V end lost 0 bases, the J end lost 8 bases, and 7 bases lay between the germline ends. The CDR3 has 13 residues. Germline V gene data show CDR1 as SGHTA and CDR2 as FQGNSA. In DNA, the CDR3 is TGTGCCAGCAGCTTAGCGAGGGTAGAAAAACTGTTTTTT. The encoded protein is CASSLARVEKLFF.

V usage is TRBV18 and J usage is TRBJ2-7; perhaps TRBD2 as D (5 bases). The ends were cut back, 0 bases at V and 7 bases at J, with 10 bases in the middle. Germline assignment: CDR1 KGHSH and CDR2 LQKENI. The CDR3 is made up of 13 amino acids. The CDR3 coding sequence is TGTGCCAGCTCACCACCGGGAGTGGGGGAGCAGTACTTC. Translation gives CASSPPGVGEQYF.

This sequence joins TRBV25-1 and TRBJ1-5; D is perhaps TRBD1 (6 bases). The germline gives CDR1 MGHDK, CDR2 SYGVNS. Trimming left V 6 bases short and J 0 bases short, with 15 bases between. The CDR3 covers 16 residues. The CDR3 nucleotides are TGTGCCAGCAGCGGGGGGGCAGTTAATAGCAATCAGCCCCAGCATTTT. This encodes CASSGGAVNSNQPQHF.

This clonotype has at least ten counts. The genes are TRBV5-1 and TRBJ2-1, with a possible D match to TRBD2 (6 bases). The CDR3 spans 15 residues. V was cut by 4 bases and J by 1 base, with 12 bases left in between. CDR1 SGHRS and CDR2 YFSETQ come from the germline V gene. The CDR3 here is CASSPRLGSYNEQFF. CDR3 coding DNA: TGCGCCAGCAGCCCCCGACTAGGATCCTACAATGAGCAGTTCTTC.

There are a few counts of this clonotype. The V and J genes are TRBV20-1 and TRBJ1-1; D uncertain. The CDR3 runs 10 residues. V gave up 6 bases and J gave up 7 bases, with 9 bases separating them. Germline-derived CDR1 and CDR2 are DFQATT and SNEGSKA (reference sequence). DNA of the CDR3: TGCAGTGCGGCAGGAAATGAAGCTTTCTTT. It codes for CSAAGNEAFF.

This clonotype is a singleton in its sample. V gene TRBV7-3 combines with J gene TRBJ2-2, with 7 bases lining up with TRBD1. CDR3 size: 17 residues. CDR1 SGHTA and CDR2 FQGTGA come from the germline V gene. The J segment lost 0 bases and the V segment lost 0 bases, leaving 4 bases of the junction unmatched. DNA of the CDR3: TGTGCCAGCAGCTTAACGTGGGACAGTACGAACACCGGGGAGCTGTTTTTT. This codes for CASSLTWDSTNTGELFF.

This sequence joins TRBV7-9 and TRBJ2-7; D call uncertain. Trimming left V 1 base short and J 1 base short, with 8 bases between. The CDR3 contains 14 residues. From germline, CDR1 is SEHNR and CDR2 FQNEAQ (reference sequence). This chain's CDR3 is CASSLDTSSYEQYF. The CDR3 DNA sequence: TGTGCCAGCAGCTTAGACACGTCGTCCTACGAGCAGTACTTC.

The V gene is TRBV27, the J gene TRBJ2-1; D not resolved. This CDR3 region has 15 residues. The germline gives CDR1 MNHEY, CDR2 SMNVEV (reference sequence). Trimming removed 2 bases from V and 6 bases from J, with 14 bases in between. In nucleotides, the CDR3 is TGTGCCAGCAGTTTAAATCGGGTTTGGTCCAATGAGCAGTTCTTC. This encodes CASSLNRVWSNEQFF.

This clonotype has more than one count but fewer than ten. This chain joins TRBV6-2 or TRBV6-3 and TRBJ2-6; no clear D. CDR1 and CDR2 from the germline V gene are MNHEY and SVGEGT. V lost 5 bases and J 1 base, leaving 9 bases between the germline ends. The CDR3 covers 15 residues. The CDR3 region is CASSASGSGANVLTF. The CDR3 region has the DNA TGTGCCAGCAGTGCTTCTGGTTCTGGGGCCAACGTCCTGACTTTC.

This clonotype was observed a few times. The chain carries TRBV12-3 or TRBV12-4 and TRBJ1-6; TRBD1 aligns across 12 bases. The trim removed 3 bases at V and 11 bases at J, leaving 5 bases unmatched. The CDR3 is 15 residues long. CDR3 sequence reads: CASSLGDRGRAPLHF. In nucleotides, the CDR3 is TGTGCCAGCAGTTTGGGGGACAGGGGGCGGGCACCCCTCCACTTT.

V and J are TRBV9 and TRBJ2-7, with a possible D match to TRBD2 (5 bases). CDR3 length: 13 amino acids. Trimming pared 3 bases from V and 4 bases from J, leaving 11 bases between. Germline CDR1 and CDR2: SGDLS and YYNGEE. CDR3 sequence (DNA): TGTGCCAGCAGCGCCCCGGGCGGGTACGAGCAGTACTTC. Residues: CASSAPGGYEQYF.

This clonotype was counted only a few times. The chain is built from TRBV20-1 and TRBJ2-3; D gene unclear. Germline-derived CDR1 and CDR2 are DFQATT and SNEGSKA (reference sequence). CDR3 length equals 13 residues. The V gene lost 2 bases and the J gene lost 0 bases, with 6 bases spanning the gap. The CDR3 sequence: CSARLGSTDTQYF. CDR3 DNA: TGCAGTGCTAGATTAGGGAGCACAGATACGCAGTATTTT.

This chain connects TRBV15 to TRBJ2-4; 14 positions agree with TRBD2. V lost 6 bases, J lost 2 bases, and 3 bases stayed unmatched. The length of the CDR3 is 16 residues. Germline values: CDR1 LNHNV, CDR2 YYDKDF (reference sequence). Written as DNA, the CDR3 is TGTGCCACCAGGGGGACTAGCGGGAGATCCAAAAACATTCAGTACTTC. This encodes CATRGTSGRSKNIQYF. The whole variable domain, filled in from reference TRBV15 and TRBJ2-4, reads DAMVIQNPRYQVTQFGKPVTLSCSQTLNHNVMYWYQQKSSQAPKLLFHYYDKDFNNEADTPDNFQSRRPNTSFCFLDIRSPGLGDTAMYLCATRGTSGRSKNIQYFGAGTRLSVL.